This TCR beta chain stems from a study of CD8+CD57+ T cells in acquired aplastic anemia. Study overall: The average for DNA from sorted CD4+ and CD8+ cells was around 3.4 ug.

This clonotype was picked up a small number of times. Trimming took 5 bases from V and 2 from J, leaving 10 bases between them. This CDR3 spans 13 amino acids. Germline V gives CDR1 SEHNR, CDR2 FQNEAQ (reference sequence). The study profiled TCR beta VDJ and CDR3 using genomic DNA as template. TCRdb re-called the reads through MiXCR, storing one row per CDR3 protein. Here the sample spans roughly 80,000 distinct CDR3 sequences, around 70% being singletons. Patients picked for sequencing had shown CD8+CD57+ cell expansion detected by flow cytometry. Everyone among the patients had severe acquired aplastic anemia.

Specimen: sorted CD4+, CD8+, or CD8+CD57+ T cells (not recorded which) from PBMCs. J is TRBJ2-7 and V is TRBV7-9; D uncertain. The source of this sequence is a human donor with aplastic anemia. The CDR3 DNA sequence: TGTGCCAGCAGCCCTACGACCACCTACGAGCAGTACTTC. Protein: CASSPTTTYEQYF.